This T cell receptor beta chain was captured by sequencing in a study of shared clonotypes between healthy human individuals. Germline values: CDR1 SGHRS, CDR2 YFSETQ. The CDR3 is 14 residues long. V dropped 2 bases and J dropped 3 bases, with 9 bases sitting between them. Measured with immunoSEQ multiplex PCR; TCRdb has only the in-frame clones, and not every one. The sample shows some 2,500,000 clones, just under 95% of them seen only once. In regard to this clone: Other DNA sequences in this sample translate to the same CDR3.

The sample taken for sequencing was naive CD4+ T cells from PBMCs. Subset defined: CD45RA+ positively selected. This sequence originates from a man younger than 35 in good health. Some clones in this sample may be carry-over from other donors' samples. The chain recombines TRBV5-1 with TRBJ2-1; D is unresolved. CDR3 in amino acids: CASSLVAIYNEQFF. DNA of the CDR3: TGCGCCAGCAGCTTAGTTGCAATCTACAATGAGCAGTTCTTC.